These 26 T cell receptor beta chains share one sample of origin, sequenced in a study of prognosis after radiotherapy for stage I lung cancer. The genomic DNA TCR beta CDR3 region underwent two rounds of multiplex PCR. Amplification during the initial PCR round employed primers specific to each TRBV and TRBJ gene. TCRdb redid the calling of the multiplex PCR reads with MiXCR, one entry per CDR3 protein. The sample records fewer than 40,000 distinct CDR3 sequences, approximately 35% being singletons. This sample comprised PBMCs, obtained before or after stereotactic body radiation therapy (not recorded which). Every receptor here comes from a donor of 50 years or more with non-small cell lung cancer.

J is TRBJ1-1 and V is TRBV6-1; TRBD1 might be the D (6 bases). Between the trimmed V and J ends, which lost 5 bases and 3 bases, there was a span of 10 bases. In germline, CDR1 is MNHNS, CDR2 SASEGT. The CDR3 contains 13 residues. This chain's CDR3 is CASSPDSHTEAFF. The CDR3 DNA is TGTGCCAGCAGTCCGGACAGCCACACTGAAGCTTTCTTT.

The gene calls are TRBV6-2 or TRBV6-3 and TRBJ1-2, with unresolved D. Germline V CDR1 and CDR2: MNHEY, SVGEGT. Deletions cut 2 bases from V and 3 bases from J, with 16 bases between. This CDR3 has 16 amino acids. CDR3 nucleotide sequence: TGTGCCAGCAGTTACGGTAGAAAAAGAATCGACTATGGCTACACCTTC. Its translation: CASSYGRKRIDYGYTF.

This clonotype has ten or more counts. This rearrangement joins TRBV6-1 to TRBJ2-3; D is unclear. Trimming removed 7 bases at V and 3 bases at J, with 14 bases between. There are 14 residues in the CDR3. The germline gives CDR1 MNHNS, CDR2 SASEGT. The CDR3 reads CASNQKAQTDTQYF. The DNA of the CDR3 is TGTGCCAGCAACCAAAAAGCACAAACAGATACGCAGTATTTT.

This clonotype appeared many times. The chain employs TRBV5-1 and TRBJ1-1, with D possibly matching TRBD1 (6 bases). This CDR3 has 17 amino acids. V was pared by 5 bases and J by 3 bases, with 23 bases between. Per the germline V gene, CDR1 is SGHRS and CDR2 is YFSETQ. DNA of the CDR3: TGCGCCAGCAGAGAAGGCTCGGGGGGGCATAGGGACACTGAAGCTTTCTTT. It is translated as CASREGSGGHRDTEAFF.

The table lists this clonotype with a count of one. A single base separates this from a much larger clone, so it may be a read error. Here the CDR3 reads CASSPPDGVKDTEAFF. CDR3 nucleotide sequence: TGTGCCAGCTCACCACCGGACGGGGTGAAGGACACTGAAGCTTTCTTT. This sequence joins TRBV18 and TRBJ1-1; D is unclear. Trimming cost V 0 bases and J 3 bases, with 14 bases left between them. The CDR3 contains 16 residues. CDR1 and CDR2 from the germline V gene are KGHSH and LQKENI.

As concerns this clonotype: This likely reflects a read error, since a far larger clone is one base away. The rearrangement links TRBV6-8 to TRBJ1-4; D is perhaps TRBD1 (6 bases). Germline assignment: CDR1 MNHGY and CDR2 SAAAGT. The CDR3 extends over 16 amino acids. V lost 4 bases and J 1 base, leaving 13 bases between the germline ends. This CDR3 reads CASSSGVAGTNEKLFF. CDR3 in DNA: TGTGCCAGCAGTTCAGGGGTCGCGGGAACTAATGAAAAACTGTTTTTT.

This clonotype was observed a few times. This may be a read error: a much more frequent sequence differs by one nucleotide. The genes are TRBV2 and TRBJ2-7; D possibly corresponds to TRBD2 (6 bases). The CDR3 loop spans 12 amino acids. The germline V and J ends were trimmed by 8 bases and 5 bases, with 13 bases remaining between them. CDR1 and CDR2 (germline): SNHLY, FYNNEI. The CDR3 sequence: CASGRLVNEQYF. As DNA, the CDR3 is TGTGCCAGCGGTCGACTAGTAAACGAGCAGTACTTC.

This clonotype was found many times. This sequence joins TRBV19 and TRBJ1-1; D gene uncertain. CDR1 and CDR2 from the germline V gene are LNHDA and SQIVND (reference sequence). V lost 1 base and J 7 bases, leaving 10 bases between the germline ends. The CDR3 has 13 residues. This CDR3 reads CASSIGGIVEAFF. For the CDR3, the DNA is TGTGCCAGTAGTATAGGCGGGATTGTTGAAGCTTTCTTT.

There are many counts of this clonotype. The chain employs TRBV19 and TRBJ2-6; no reliable D call. Trimming shortened V by 1 base and J by 1 base, and 8 bases separated the two germline ends. This CDR3 spans 16 amino acids. The V gene's germline CDR1 is LNHDA and CDR2 SQIVND (reference sequence). The CDR3 region is CASSIVYMSGANVLTF. In nucleotides, the CDR3 is TGTGCCAGTAGTATAGTCTACATGTCTGGGGCCAACGTCCTGACTTTC.

This clonotype was recorded many times. The chain couples TRBV9 to TRBJ2-2; 7 bases map to TRBD1. Trimming took 2 bases from V and 4 from J; bases not matched to a gene: 14. From germline, CDR1 is SGDLS and CDR2 YYNGEE. The CDR3 has 18 amino acids. The CDR3 region has the DNA TGTGCCAGCAGCGTGCAAGCCGGGACAGCCATAAGCACCGGGGAGCTGTTTTTT. Translating it yields CASSVQAGTAISTGELFF. Full variable domain (missing parts from reference TRBV9 and TRBJ2-2): DSGVTQTPKHLITATGQRVTLRCSPRSGDLSVYWYQQSLDQGLQFLIQYYNGEERAKGNILERFSAQQFPDLHSELNLSSLELGDSALYFCASSVQAGTAISTGELFFGEGSRLTVL.

In regard to this clonotype: This sequence may be a read error, since a much larger clone differs from it by one base. The CDR3 DNA follows: TGCTCCAGCAGCCAAGATGTGTTTGGGGGGGATGCGTTCTTC. This translates into CSSSQDVFGGDAFF. The chain employs TRBV4-3 and TRBJ2-1; 7 bases line up with TRBD2. Germline V gene data show CDR1 as LGHNA and CDR2 as YSLEER. CDR3 length: 14 amino acids.

This clonotype was observed at least ten times. The gene calls are TRBV7-9 and TRBJ1-6; D is unresolved. The V end was cut by 1 base, the J end by 5 bases, with 9 bases between. The germline V gene has CDR1 SEHNR and CDR2 FQNEAQ (reference sequence). The CDR3 totals 15 residues. The CDR3 is CASSLETRDNSPLHF. CDR3 DNA sequence: TGTGCCAGCAGCTTAGAGACACGGGATAATTCACCCCTCCACTTT.

The chain is built from TRBV6-2 or TRBV6-3 and TRBJ2-1, with D perhaps matching TRBD2 (6 bases). CDR1 and CDR2 from the germline V gene are MNHEY and SVGEGT. The CDR3 loop spans 15 amino acids. Trimming removed 7 bases at V and 6 bases at J, with 19 bases between. CDR3 DNA: TGTGCCAGCATAAAGCGGGTGGGGGGAGTCAATGAGCAGTTCTTC. Translating it yields CASIKRVGGVNEQFF.

This clonotype has a count of ten or more. The chain uses TRBV3-1 and TRBJ1-2; weak D call: TRBD1 (6 bases). Looked up from germline, CDR1 is LGHDT and CDR2 is YNNKEL (reference sequence). This CDR3 has 14 residues. V gave up 5 bases and J gave up 8 bases, with 18 bases separating them. The CDR3 is CASSYRQVGRGYTF. In nucleotides, the CDR3 is TGTGCCAGCAGCTACCGACAGGTTGGAAGGGGCTACACCTTC.

At least ten counts were recorded for this clonotype. The V and J genes are TRBV4-1 and TRBJ1-2; 7 bases agree with TRBD1. CDR1 and CDR2 from the germline V gene are MGHRA and YSYEKL. The CDR3 runs 12 residues. The V gene end was trimmed by 7 bases and the J gene end by 7 bases; junction bases not matched to a gene: 6. DNA for the CDR3: TGCGCCAGCAACAGGGGAAGTGGTGGCTACACCTTC. It encodes CASNRGSGGYTF.

Note on this clonotype: A junction boundary mismatches the germline segment, possibly from a read error. The chain carries TRBV7-2 and TRBJ2-3; D gene uncertain. The CDR3 has 14 residues. CDR1 is SGHTA and CDR2 is FQGNSA in the germline V gene. CDR3 nucleotides: TGTGACAGCAGCTTAGATGGGGGCACAGATACGCAGTATTTT. Translating gives CDSSLDGGTDTQYF.

As DNA, the CDR3 is TGTGCCAGCAAAGAACCAGGGCCCTATAATTCACCCCTCCACTTT. This translates into CASKEPGPYNSPLHF. The rearrangement uses TRBV6-2 or TRBV6-3 and TRBJ1-6; a possible D gene is TRBD1 (5 bases). Germline V gene lookup returns CDR1 MNHEY and CDR2 SVGEGT. This CDR3 has 15 residues. V lost 7 bases, J lost 2 bases, and 12 bases lay in between.

This clonotype was recorded many times. The chain links TRBV12-3 or TRBV12-4 to TRBJ2-7; D may be TRBD1 or TRBD2 (5 bases each). This CDR3 contains 16 residues. V lost 4 bases and J lost 0, with 16 bases in between. CDR3 nucleotide sequence: TGTGCCAGCAGTTCTGAGTCCCCAGGGAGCTCCTACGAGCAGTACTTC. Translating it yields CASSSESPGSSYEQYF.

This clonotype was counted at least ten times. The genes are TRBV12-3 or TRBV12-4 and TRBJ2-2; D not certain. Trimming pared 5 bases from V and 1 base from J, leaving 8 bases between. This CDR3 has 14 residues. DNA for the CDR3: TGTGCCAGCAGTCCAGGACGGAACACCGGGGAGCTGTTTTTT. It codes for CASSPGRNTGELFF.

This clonotype was detected many times. The V call is TRBV5-6, the J call TRBJ2-2, with D perhaps given as TRBD1 or TRBD2 (5 bases each). The CDR3 loop spans 14 amino acids. Germline CDR1 reads SGHDT; CDR2 reads YYEEEE. V shed 2 bases and J shed 7 bases, with 12 bases lying between them. The CDR3 DNA reads TGTGCCAGCAGCTTCTGGGGGTGGAACGGGGAGCTGTTTTTT. It codes for CASSFWGWNGELFF.

The rearrangement links TRBV20-1 to TRBJ2-7, with D tentatively TRBD2 (7 bases). Trimming shortened V by 5 bases and J by 6 bases, and 17 bases separated the two germline ends. This CDR3 contains 13 residues. Per the germline V gene, CDR1 is DFQATT and CDR2 is SNEGSKA (reference sequence). The DNA for the CDR3 is TGCAGTGCTCCTGATACAGGGACTATCGAGCAGTACTTC. It yields the protein CSAPDTGTIEQYF.

This clonotype showed up many times. The chain recombines TRBV20-1 with TRBJ1-2; 9 bases fit TRBD1. Germline V gene lookup returns CDR1 DFQATT and CDR2 SNEGSKA (reference sequence). CDR3 length equals 14 residues. The J segment lost 2 bases and the V segment lost 3 bases, leaving 4 bases of the junction unmatched. The CDR3 nucleotides read TGCAGTGCTAGGGGGGACAGGGAGAACTATGGCTACACCTTC. This sequence encodes CSARGDRENYGYTF.

This clonotype was counted ten times or more. This sequence joins TRBV20-1 and TRBJ1-6; D is possibly TRBD1 (5 bases). This CDR3 has 17 residues. V lost 0 bases to trimming and J lost 9 bases, with 21 bases between them. Germline CDR1 is DFQATT and CDR2 is SNEGSKA (reference sequence). CDR3 nucleotide sequence: TGCAGTGCTAGAGACGACTTGGCCGGGACGAATAGTTCACCCCTCCACTTT. Its protein is CSARDDLAGTNSSPLHF.

Turning to this clonotype: Germline and junction disagree at one end, which may indicate a read error. The gene calls are TRBV12-3 or TRBV12-4 and TRBJ2-7; D is undetermined. CDR3 length: 12 residues. This chain's CDR3 is CVSSWVSYEQHF. CDR3 DNA: TGTGTCAGCAGTTGGGTCTCCTACGAGCAGCACTTC.

The CDR3 DNA reads TGTGCCAGCAGCATTGAGTACTCCTATAATTCACCCCTCCACTTT. As protein: CASSIEYSYNSPLHF. The chain employs TRBV6-1 and TRBJ1-6, with unresolved D. The germline V gene encodes CDR1 MNHNS and CDR2 SASEGT. The CDR3 is made up of 15 amino acids. V gave up 6 bases and J gave up 0 bases, with 9 bases separating them.

This clonotype was found many times. CDR3 residues: CASSSGTGDYEQYF. The CDR3 DNA is TGTGCCAGCAGTTCCGGGACAGGGGATTACGAGCAGTACTTC. The chain combines TRBV2 with TRBJ2-7, with 10 bases aligning to TRBD1. Trimming cost V 5 bases and J 4 bases; bases outside gene matches: 5. Germline values: CDR1 SNHLY, CDR2 FYNNEI. There are 14 residues in the CDR3. Drawing the rest from reference TRBV2 and TRBJ2-7, the complete variable domain is EPEVTQTPSHQVTQMGQEVILRCVPISNHLYFYWYRQILGQKVEFLVSFYNNEISEKSEIFDDQFSVERPDGSNFTLKIRSTKLEDSAMYFCASSSGTGDYEQYFGPGTRLTVT.